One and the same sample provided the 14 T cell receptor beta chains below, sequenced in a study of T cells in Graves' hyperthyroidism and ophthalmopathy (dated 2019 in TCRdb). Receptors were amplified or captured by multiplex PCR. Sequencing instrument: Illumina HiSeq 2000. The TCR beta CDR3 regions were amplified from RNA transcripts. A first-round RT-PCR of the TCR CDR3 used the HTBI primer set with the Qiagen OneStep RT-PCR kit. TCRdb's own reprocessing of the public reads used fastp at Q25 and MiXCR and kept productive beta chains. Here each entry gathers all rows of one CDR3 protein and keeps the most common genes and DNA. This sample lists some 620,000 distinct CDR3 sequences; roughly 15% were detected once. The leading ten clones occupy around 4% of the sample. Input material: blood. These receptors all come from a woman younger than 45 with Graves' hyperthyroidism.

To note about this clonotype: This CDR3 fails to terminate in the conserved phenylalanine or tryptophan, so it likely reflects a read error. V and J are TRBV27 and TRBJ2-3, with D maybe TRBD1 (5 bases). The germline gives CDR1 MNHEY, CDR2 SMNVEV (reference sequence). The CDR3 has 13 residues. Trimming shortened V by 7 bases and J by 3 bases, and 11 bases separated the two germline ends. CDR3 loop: CASKAGYTDTQYL. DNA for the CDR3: TGTGCCAGCAAGGCAGGGTATACAGATACGCAGTATCTT.

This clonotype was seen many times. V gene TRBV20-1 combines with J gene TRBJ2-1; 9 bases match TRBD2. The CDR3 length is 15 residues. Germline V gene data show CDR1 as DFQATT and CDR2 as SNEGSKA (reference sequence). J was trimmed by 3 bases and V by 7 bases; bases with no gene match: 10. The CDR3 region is CSVRSLAGDYNEQFF. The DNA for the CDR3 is TGCAGTGTTAGGTCCTTAGCGGGAGACTACAATGAGCAGTTCTTC.

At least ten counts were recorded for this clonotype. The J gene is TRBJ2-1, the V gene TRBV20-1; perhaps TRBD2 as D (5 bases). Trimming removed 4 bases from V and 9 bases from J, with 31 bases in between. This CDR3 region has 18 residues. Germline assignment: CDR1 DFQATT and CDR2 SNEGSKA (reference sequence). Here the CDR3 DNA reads TGCAGTGCTATATATATCTACCCAGAACGGGGAACACATGGTGAGCAGTTCTTC. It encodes CSAIYIYPERGTHGEQFF.

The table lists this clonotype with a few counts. In DNA, the CDR3 is TGCAGTGCTACCGGGACAGGGTATACTCAGCCCCAGCATTTT. As protein: CSATGTGYTQPQHF. The V and J genes are TRBV20-1 and TRBJ1-5, with 9 bases fitting TRBD1. Per the germline V gene, CDR1 is DFQATT and CDR2 is SNEGSKA (reference sequence). J was trimmed by 6 bases and V by 4 bases; bases with no gene match: 7. This CDR3 region has 14 residues.

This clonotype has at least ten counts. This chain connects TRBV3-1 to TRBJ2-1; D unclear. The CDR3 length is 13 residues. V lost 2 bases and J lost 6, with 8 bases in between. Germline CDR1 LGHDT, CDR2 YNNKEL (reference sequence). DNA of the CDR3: TGTGCCAGCAGCCAAATGGAAGGCAATGAGCAGTTCTTC. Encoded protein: CASSQMEGNEQFF.

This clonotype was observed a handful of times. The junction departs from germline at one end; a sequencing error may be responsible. CDR3 sequence: CANSQATLTYGYTF. The CDR3 coding sequence is TGTGCCAACAGCCAAGCCACTCTGACCTATGGCTACACCTTC. The chain couples TRBV3-1 to TRBJ1-2; D is uncertain. Germline CDR1 is LGHDT and CDR2 is YNNKEL (reference sequence). The CDR3 contains 14 residues.

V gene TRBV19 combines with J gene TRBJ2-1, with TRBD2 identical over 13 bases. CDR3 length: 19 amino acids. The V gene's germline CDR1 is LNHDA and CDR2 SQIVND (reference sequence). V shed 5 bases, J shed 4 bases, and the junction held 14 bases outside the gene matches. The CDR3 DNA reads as TGTGCCAGTAGTTTTGGACGGATAGGACTAGCGGGAGATTACAATGAGCAGTTCTTC. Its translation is CASSFGRIGLAGDYNEQFF.

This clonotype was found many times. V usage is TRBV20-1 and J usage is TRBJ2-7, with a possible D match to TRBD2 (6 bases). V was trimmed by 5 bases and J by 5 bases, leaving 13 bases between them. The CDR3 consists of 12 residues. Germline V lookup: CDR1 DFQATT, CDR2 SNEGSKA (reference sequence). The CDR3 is CSAGGANHEQYF. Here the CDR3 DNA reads TGCAGTGCTGGAGGGGCCAACCACGAGCAGTACTTC.

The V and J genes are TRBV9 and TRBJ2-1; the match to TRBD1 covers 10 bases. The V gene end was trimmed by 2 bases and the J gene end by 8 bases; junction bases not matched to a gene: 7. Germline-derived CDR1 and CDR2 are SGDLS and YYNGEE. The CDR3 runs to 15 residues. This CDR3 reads CASSVTGTGVDEQFF. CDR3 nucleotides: TGTGCCAGCAGCGTTACCGGGACAGGGGTCGATGAGCAGTTCTTC.

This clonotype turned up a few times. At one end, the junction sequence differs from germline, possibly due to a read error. The CDR3 DNA follows: TGTGCCAGCAGTAAGACAGGGGAGCGGTTCTTC. Residues: CASSKTGERFF. The J gene is TRBJ2-1, the V gene TRBV2, with 8 nucleotides matching TRBD1. The CDR3 has 11 residues. Germline V gene data show CDR1 as SNHLY and CDR2 as FYNNEI.

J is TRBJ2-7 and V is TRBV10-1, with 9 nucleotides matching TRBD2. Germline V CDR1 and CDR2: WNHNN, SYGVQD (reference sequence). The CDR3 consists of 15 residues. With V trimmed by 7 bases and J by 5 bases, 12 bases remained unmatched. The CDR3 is CASKKDIAGENEQYF. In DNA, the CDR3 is TGCGCCAGCAAGAAGGATATAGCGGGAGAAAACGAGCAGTACTTC.

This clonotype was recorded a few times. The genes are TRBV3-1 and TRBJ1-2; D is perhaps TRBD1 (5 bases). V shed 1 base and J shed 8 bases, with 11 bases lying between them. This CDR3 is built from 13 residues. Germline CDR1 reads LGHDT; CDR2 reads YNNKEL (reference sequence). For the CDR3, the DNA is TGTGCCAGCAGCCAAGTCCAGGGCGGCGGCTACACCTTC. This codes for CASSQVQGGGYTF.

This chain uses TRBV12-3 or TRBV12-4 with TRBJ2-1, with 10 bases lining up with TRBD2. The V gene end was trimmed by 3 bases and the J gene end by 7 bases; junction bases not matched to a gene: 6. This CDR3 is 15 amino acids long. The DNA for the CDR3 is TGTGCCAGCAGTTTTCTAGCGGGAGCCTTAAATGAGCAGTTCTTC. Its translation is CASSFLAGALNEQFF.

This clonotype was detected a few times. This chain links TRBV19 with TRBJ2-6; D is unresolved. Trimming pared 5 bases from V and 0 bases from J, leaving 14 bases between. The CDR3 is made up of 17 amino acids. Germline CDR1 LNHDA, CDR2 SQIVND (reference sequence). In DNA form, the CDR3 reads TGTGCCAGTAGTCCGCTCGCGGCCCGCTCTGGGGCCAACGTCCTGACTTTC. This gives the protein CASSPLAARSGANVLTF. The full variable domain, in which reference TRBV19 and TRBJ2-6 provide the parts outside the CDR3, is DGGITQSPKYLFRKEGQNVTLSCEQNLNHDAMYWYRQDPGQGLRLIYYSQIVNDFQKGDIAEGYSVSREKKESFPLTVTSAQKNPTAFYLCASSPLAARSGANVLTFGAGSRLTVL.